This T cell receptor beta chain was found in a study of T cell responses to AZD1222 COVID-19 vaccine. As concerns this clone: Antigen: not known.

Repertoires were generated with immunoSEQ multiplex PCR, while TCRdb's copy carries only in-frame clones and drops some. The sample contains around 85,000 clones, 65% to 90% of which appear only once. J gave up 7 bases and V 5 bases, and 10 bases lay outside the gene matches. CDR3 length equals 15 residues. Germline values: CDR1 SGHAT, CDR2 FQNNGV. Study-wide results and limits: Among the donors, most were white British and more were female, and clonal diversity was possibly underestimated.

The material was peripheral blood, obtained on day 0 of AZD1222 vaccination. The gene calls are TRBV11-2 and TRBJ1-2, with TRBD1 matching 10 bases. The receptor's source is an adult in good health. The CDR3 reads CASSPTDRGLAGYTF. CDR3 sequence (DNA): TGTGCCAGCAGCCCCACCGACAGGGGGCTGGCTGGCTACACCTTC.